This T cell receptor (beta chain) was captured in a study of CXCR3 chemokines and chemotherapy response in bladder cancer (dated by TCRdb to 2021 to 2024). Regarding the research as a whole: The study examined whether intratumoral CXCR3 chemokine system activity predicted chemotherapy response in human bladder cancer.

The CDR3 starts with the cysteine, ends with the phenylalanine, and has 16 residues. The sequence is cut down to CDR3 DNA, 48 bases in frame from base 1. V lost 8 bases and J lost 1 base, and the count of bases not matched to a germline gene is 12. Libraries were built with PCR. The instrument was an Illumina HiSeq 2500. Through fastp at Q25 and MiXCR, TCRdb rebuilt clones from the public reads, retaining in-frame beta chains. Entries are consolidated by CDR3 protein sequence, retaining the most common genes and DNA. The sample contains more than 950 distinct CDR3 sequences, about a sixth of them found a single time. The ten largest clones capture about 20% of the sample. A remark on this clonotype: It lacks a known antigen. Base-call qualities are not available, and no considerably larger clone is one nucleotide away.

The sequence links TRBV23-1 to TRBJ2-5; the junction holds 8 bases that match TRBD2. TRBV23-1 is designated an ORF whose function remains uncertain. This specimen was collected from a patient whose treatment included neoadjuvant chemotherapy. This receptor was taken from a human donor with bladder cancer that responded to neoadjuvant chemotherapy. The CDR3 here reads CASRTRAGGTQETQYF. The nucleotide sequence is given as TGCGCCAGCCGCACCCGGGCGGGAGGCACCCAAGAGACCCAGTACTTC.